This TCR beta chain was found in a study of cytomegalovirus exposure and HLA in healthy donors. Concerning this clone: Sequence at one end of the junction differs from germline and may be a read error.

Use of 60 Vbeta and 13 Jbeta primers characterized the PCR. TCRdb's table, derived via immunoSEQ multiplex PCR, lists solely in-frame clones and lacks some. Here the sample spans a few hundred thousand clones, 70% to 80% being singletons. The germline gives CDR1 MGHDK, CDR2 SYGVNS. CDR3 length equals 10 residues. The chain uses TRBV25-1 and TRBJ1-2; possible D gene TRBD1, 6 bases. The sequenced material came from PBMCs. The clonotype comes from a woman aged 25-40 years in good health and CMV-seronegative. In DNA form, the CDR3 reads TGTGCCAGCGGGGGAGAGACAGGCCTCTTC. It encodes CASGGETGLF.